The clone carrying this T cell receptor beta chain has just a few counts. Its antigen is not identified. Looked up from germline, CDR1 is SGHNT and CDR2 is YYREEE (reference sequence). V was clipped by 4 bases and J by 2 bases; unmatched bases: 6. The CDR3 spans 14 residues. The sample originates from a study of beta chain features in type 1 diabetes. Findings and limits, study-wide: Shortening that was moderate but significant affected the TCRB CDR3s of Type 1 diabetes patients in all four CD4+ subsets.

Expressed TCRB transcripts got sequenced, as all isolated RNA was reverse transcribed. Mean read depth for naive, central memory and regulatory T cell samples was several million reads. Sequencing used immunoSEQ multiplex PCR; TCRdb keeps in-frame clones, though not all of them. The data contain around 250,000 clones, 14% of them seen just once; the ten biggest clones take up about 0.018%. This chain uses TRBV5-4 with TRBJ2-7; TRBD1 matches at 7 bases. Source material: naive CD4+ T cells from blood. The receptor was isolated from a man aged 25 to 45 with type 1 diabetes. The CDR3 sequence is CASSVGQWTYEQYF. Written as DNA, the CDR3 is TGTGCCAGCAGCGTGGGACAGTGGACCTACGAGCAGTACTTC.